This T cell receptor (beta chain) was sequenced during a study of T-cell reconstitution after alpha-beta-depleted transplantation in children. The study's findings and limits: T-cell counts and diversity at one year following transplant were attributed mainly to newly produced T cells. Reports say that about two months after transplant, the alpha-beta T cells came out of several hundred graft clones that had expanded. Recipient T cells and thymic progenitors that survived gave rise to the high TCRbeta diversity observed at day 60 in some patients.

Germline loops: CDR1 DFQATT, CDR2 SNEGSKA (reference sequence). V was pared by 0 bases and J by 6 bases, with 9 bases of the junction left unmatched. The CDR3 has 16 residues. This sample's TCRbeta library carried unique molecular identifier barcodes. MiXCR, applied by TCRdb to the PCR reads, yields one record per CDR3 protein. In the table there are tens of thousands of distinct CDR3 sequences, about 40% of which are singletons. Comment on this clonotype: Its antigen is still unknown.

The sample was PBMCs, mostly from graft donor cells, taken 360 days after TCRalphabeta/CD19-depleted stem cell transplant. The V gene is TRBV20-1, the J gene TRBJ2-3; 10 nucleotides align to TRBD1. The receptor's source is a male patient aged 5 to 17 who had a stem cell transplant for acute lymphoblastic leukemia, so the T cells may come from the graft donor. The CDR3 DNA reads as TGCAGTGCTAGAGATCCTCCGGGACAGGGGAGGGATACGCAGTATTTT. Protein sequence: CSARDPPGQGRDTQYF.